In its sample, the clone carrying this T cell receptor beta chain was seen once. Data came from immunoSEQ multiplex PCR; TCRdb stores just in-frame clones and leaves some out. The repertoire holds 230,000 or so clones, with 88% as singletons. These data originate in a study of blood T cell repertoires in COVID-19. Participant age was about 18 to 100 years, and participants resided in approximately 25 US areas. From germline, CDR1 is SGHDT and CDR2 YYEEEE. The junction had 9 bases not matched to a gene; V was cut back by 3 bases and J by 1 base. The CDR3 spans 16 residues. The sequenced sample consisted of PBMCs or T cells enriched from blood (not recorded which). The chain is built from TRBV5-6 and TRBJ1-1, with 7 bases identical to TRBD1. This receptor was obtained from a woman aged 40 to 50 with acute COVID-19. The chain's CDR3 is CASSWTPGGANTEAFF. The CDR3 DNA is TGTGCCAGCAGCTGGACTCCAGGGGGAGCGAACACTGAAGCTTTCTTT.